These T cell receptor beta chains were read from a single sample in a study of CD8 T cells in ankylosing spondylitis. In TCRdb, the 5' RACE reads were re-called with MiXCR into one record per CDR3 protein. This sample yields more than 150,000 distinct CDR3 sequences, of which roughly 11% are seen a single time; 25% to 30% belongs to the top ten. The sample comprised blood, either unsorted or a sorted T cell fraction (not recorded which). The receptors come from a male donor with ankylosing spondylitis or in good health (not recorded which). The CDR3 runs from the conserved cysteine through the conserved F or W. Each record gives: V gene, clone size, D gene, J gene, CDR3 protein, CDR3 DNA. A D gene is named only where the DNA matches it firmly. Only some rows state a clone size, as once, few, many or a class for expanded clones.

V: TRBV6-1
size: many
D: .
J: TRBJ1-6
CDR3: CASRPAFRGEDSPLHF
DNA: TGTGCCAGCAGGCCTGCCTTCAGGGGTGAAGACTCACCCCTCCACTTT

V: TRBV5-1
size: many
D: .
J: TRBJ1-2
CDR3: CASLPPMQGYTF
DNA: TGCGCCAGCTTGCCCCCAATGCAAGGCTACACCTTC

V: TRBV11-2
size: few
D: TRBD1
J: TRBJ1-6
CDR3: CASSRTGGLYSPLHF
DNA: TGTGCCAGCAGCAGGACAGGGGGCTTATATTCACCCCTCCACTTT

V: TRBV27
size: .
D: .
J: TRBJ2-1
CDR3: CASHPQGWAYNEQFF
DNA: TGTGCCAGCCATCCCCAGGGGTGGGCCTACAATGAGCAGTTCTTC

V: TRBV14
size: many
D: TRBD1
J: TRBJ1-1
CDR3: CASSLRTGMNTEAFF
DNA: TGTGCCAGCAGCCTTCGGACAGGGATGAACACTGAAGCTTTCTTT

V: TRBV5-1
size: many
D: TRBD2
J: TRBJ2-7
CDR3: CASSLGTSGSREQYF
DNA: TGCGCCAGCAGCTTGGGGACTAGCGGGAGCCGCGAGCAGTACTTC

V: TRBV2
size: many
D: TRBD2
J: TRBJ2-5
CDR3: CASIRSGGLQETQYF
DNA: TGTGCCAGCATCCGTAGCGGGGGGTTACAAGAGACCCAGTACTTC

V: TRBV7-8
size: many
D: .
J: TRBJ2-7
CDR3: CASSLAAEQYF
DNA: TGTGCCAGCAGCTTAGCGGCAGAGCAGTACTTC

V: TRBV20-1
size: many
D: .
J: TRBJ1-4
CDR3: CSAGPHGYNEKLFF
DNA: TGCAGTGCTGGTCCCCACGGTTATAATGAAAAACTGTTTTTT

V: TRBV12-3/TRBV12-4
size: .
D: TRBD2
J: TRBJ2-1
CDR3: CASRTGLAGGNEQFF
DNA: TGTGCCAGCAGAACGGGACTAGCGGGAGGCAATGAGCAGTTCTTC

V: TRBV6-5
size: many
D: .
J: TRBJ1-1
CDR3: CATANTEAFF
DNA: TGTGCCACGGCTAACACTGAAGCTTTCTTT

V: TRBV9
size: many
D: .
J: TRBJ1-1
CDR3: CASSPNINTEAFF
DNA: TGTGCCAGCAGCCCTAATATTAACACTGAAGCTTTCTTT

V: TRBV5-5
size: many
D: .
J: TRBJ2-3
CDR3: CASSLGVAYSTDTQYF
DNA: TGTGCCAGCAGCTTGGGGGTAGCTTATAGCACAGATACGCAGTATTTT

V: TRBV28
size: few
D: .
J: TRBJ1-1
CDR3: CASSFWTAEAFF
DNA: TGTGCCAGCAGTTTCTGGACAGCCGAAGCTTTCTTT

V: TRBV7-2
size: .
D: TRBD2
J: TRBJ2-3
CDR3: CAISLRAGGSTDTQYF
DNA: TGTGCCATCAGCTTAAGGGCGGGAGGTAGCACAGATACGCAGTATTTT

V: TRBV20-1
size: .
D: .
J: TRBJ1-1
CDR3: CSARTVGMNTEAFF
DNA: TGCAGTGCTAGGACAGTCGGTATGAACACTGAAGCTTTCTTT

V: TRBV5-1
size: many
D: .
J: TRBJ1-2
CDR3: CASSGVGNYGYTF
DNA: TGCGCCAGCAGCGGGGTGGGGAACTATGGCTACACCTTC

V: TRBV20-1
size: many
D: .
J: TRBJ1-1
CDR3: CSARRRPVNTEAFF
DNA: TGCAGTGCTAGACGCCGACCGGTGAACACTGAAGCTTTCTTT

V: TRBV12-3/TRBV12-4
size: many
D: .
J: TRBJ1-6
CDR3: CASVGPSYNSPLHF
DNA: TGTGCCTCAGTCGGGCCATCCTATAATTCACCCCTCCACTTT

V: TRBV12-3/TRBV12-4
size: .
D: TRBD2
J: TRBJ2-7
CDR3: CASSLGAGVAYEQYF
DNA: TGTGCCAGCAGTTTAGGGGCGGGGGTTGCCTACGAGCAGTACTTC

V: TRBV3-1
size: many
D: .
J: TRBJ2-2
CDR3: CASSQDRDLPLFF
DNA: TGTGCCAGCAGCCAAGATCGAGATCTACCGCTGTTTTTT

V: TRBV9
size: many
D: .
J: TRBJ2-3
CDR3: CASSVEVGPETDTQYF
DNA: TGTGCCAGCAGCGTAGAGGTGGGGCCGGAGACAGATACGCAGTATTTT

V: TRBV20-1
size: few
D: .
J: TRBJ1-2
CDR3: CSARDKGLSGYTF
DNA: TGCAGTGCTAGAGATAAGGGATTGAGCGGCTACACCTTC

V: TRBV7-7
size: many
D: .
J: TRBJ2-5
CDR3: CASSPRQAQETQYF
DNA: TGTGCCAGCAGCCCACGACAGGCACAAGAGACCCAGTACTTC